The 10 T cell receptor beta chains below were found in one sample sequenced in a study of T cells after yellow fever vaccination. MiXCR, run by TCRdb on the 5' RACE reads, gives a single entry per CDR3 protein. This sample has a few hundred thousand distinct CDR3 sequences, with roughly 3.5% found just once. The sequencing used PBMCs, collected on the day of the yellow fever booster vaccination. These receptors came from a man aged 18-30 years who received the YFV17D yellow fever vaccine.

This clonotype was seen repeatedly, ten times or more. The V and J genes are TRBV11-2 and TRBJ2-3; 11 bases are a match to TRBD1. This CDR3 has 17 residues. V dropped 1 base and J dropped 3; count of bases not matched to a gene: 6. The germline CDR1 and CDR2 sequences are SGHAT and FQNNGV. CDR3 region: CASSLVAGTGGTDTQYF. CDR3 sequence (DNA): TGTGCCAGCAGCTTAGTGGCTGGGACAGGGGGGACAGATACGCAGTATTTT.

This clonotype was recorded at least ten times. The chain joins TRBV6-5 to TRBJ1-3; D not certain. This CDR3 comprises 16 residues. Trimming left V 2 bases short and J 0 bases short, with 11 bases between. Germline V gene lookup returns CDR1 MNHEY and CDR2 SVGAGI. The CDR3 sequence: CASSYVAEPSGNTIYF. In DNA, the CDR3 is TGTGCCAGCAGTTACGTGGCAGAACCCTCTGGAAACACCATATATTTT.

V usage is TRBV7-2 and J usage is TRBJ2-3, with 7 bases fitting TRBD2. CDR1 and CDR2 from the germline V gene are SGHTA and FQGNSA. V was pared by 5 bases and J by 0 bases, with 8 bases of the junction left unmatched. The CDR3 extends over 16 amino acids. The chain's CDR3 is CASSSGWGGSTDTQYF. The CDR3 bases are TGTGCCAGCAGCAGCGGTTGGGGGGGGAGCACAGATACGCAGTATTTT.

This clonotype was observed a few times. The genes are TRBV7-9 and TRBJ1-1, with TRBD1 matching over 10 bases. The CDR3 runs to 14 residues. The junction had 5 bases not matched to a gene; V was cut back by 5 bases and J by 5 bases. Germline V CDR1 and CDR2: SEHNR, FQNEAQ (reference sequence). DNA of the CDR3: TGTGCCAGCAGCCCTGGACAGGGGGAAACTGAAGCTTTCTTT. Protein sequence: CASSPGQGETEAFF.

V gene TRBV4-1 combines with J gene TRBJ1-5; no reliable D call. Germline assignment: CDR1 MGHRA and CDR2 YSYEKL. Trimming removed 1 base from V and 0 bases from J, with 13 bases in between. CDR3 length equals 17 residues. The CDR3 coding sequence is TGCGCCAGCAGCCAAGGGCGGGCAGCAGCTAGCAATCAGCCCCAGCATTTT. Amino acids: CASSQGRAAASNQPQHF.

There are a few counts of this clonotype. J is TRBJ1-5 and V is TRBV19, with unresolved D. Trimming took 2 bases from V and 4 from J, leaving 9 bases between them. Germline V gene sequence: CDR1 LNHDA, CDR2 SQIVND (reference sequence). This CDR3 contains 14 residues. The CDR3: CASSIPPLNQPQHF. CDR3 nucleotides: TGTGCCAGTAGTATACCTCCCTTAAATCAGCCCCAGCATTTT.

The chain joins TRBV19 to TRBJ1-3, with D hard to call. V lost 3 bases and J lost 0, with 6 bases in between. There are 14 residues in the CDR3. Germline CDR1 is LNHDA and CDR2 is SQIVND (reference sequence). The CDR3 bases are TGTGCCAGTAGTATGTTTGTCTCTGGAAACACCATATATTTT. Translation gives CASSMFVSGNTIYF.

J is TRBJ2-7 and V is TRBV29-1; 10 nucleotides line up with TRBD2. Germline V gene sequence: CDR1 SQVTM, CDR2 ANQGSEA. The V gene end was trimmed by 2 bases and the J gene end by 5 bases; junction bases not matched to a gene: 3. This CDR3 spans 13 amino acids. In DNA form, the CDR3 reads TGCAGCGTTGAATTGCTAGCGGGGGACGAGCAGTACTTC. This codes for CSVELLAGDEQYF.

V gene TRBV5-1 combines with J gene TRBJ2-5, with D unclear. Germline V gives CDR1 SGHRS, CDR2 YFSETQ. V lost 1 base, J lost 5 bases, and 12 bases lay in between. This CDR3 region has 14 residues. The CDR3 region is CASSLIEARETQYF. CDR3 DNA: TGCGCCAGCAGCTTGATAGAAGCCCGGGAGACCCAGTACTTC.

This clonotype occurred many times. This chain connects TRBV7-2 to TRBJ2-1; tentative D call: TRBD1 (6 bases). This CDR3 region has 17 residues. Germline V gene data show CDR1 as SGHTA and CDR2 as FQGNSA. V was cut by 0 bases and J by 5 bases, with 17 bases left in between. The CDR3 bases are TGTGCCAGCAGCTTAGCGAGGAACCGGGACATCGACAATGAGCAGTTCTTC. Residues: CASSLARNRDIDNEQFF.